Sequencing of this T cell receptor (beta chain) was carried out in a study of T cells in Graves' hyperthyroidism and ophthalmopathy. Regarding the study as a whole: Through a model of 13 V-J features, ophthalmopathy was separated from stable hyperthyroidism.

Note on this clonotype: Its target is unknown.

The source material, RNA transcripts, was used to amplify TCR beta CDR3 regions. Using the HTBI primer set, a first-round RT-PCR was run on the TCR CDR3. Via MiXCR, TCRdb re-called the multiplex PCR reads, giving one row per CDR3 protein. The sample holds more than 500,000 distinct CDR3 sequences, about 15% seen once. V lost 6 bases, J lost 3 bases, and 6 bases stayed unmatched. This CDR3 spans 15 amino acids. No ophthalmopathy progression within 18 months constituted stable Graves' hyperthyroidism. Any patient presenting with uncontrolled infection, other autoimmune disease, pregnancy or lactation was left out. On the basis of clinical symptoms, serum thyroxine and TRAb, thyroid ultrasound and orbital computed tomography, diagnoses were made.

This chain connects TRBV12-3 or TRBV12-4 to TRBJ1-4; 8 bases agree with TRBD1. The sample consisted of blood. This TCR derives from a woman in her thirties or forties with Graves' hyperthyroidism. The CDR3 DNA reads as TGTGCCAGCAGACTAACAGGGGGAGCTAATGAAAAACTGTTTTTT. Amino acid sequence: CASRLTGGANEKLFF.